Sequencing of this T cell receptor beta chain was carried out in a study of cytomegalovirus exposure and HLA in healthy donors (dated by TCRdb to about 2017). In terms of the full investigation: According to an earlier analysis of 587 of the donors, 150 million to 200 million T cells yielded 117 million unique TCR beta sequences and 276 Gb of sequence data. The study used immunosequencing to profile the T cell repertoires of 666 subjects and linked those repertoires to cytomegalovirus serostatus. Rather than drawing on any new phenotypic data, the later analysis identified candidate immune exposures from TCR beta sequences and the way those sequences occurred across donors. Roughly 320 gigabases of sequencing data and around 85 million unique TCR sequences made up an early release that covered 500 to 700 HLA-typed donors. The number of donors typed differed by locus, with roughly 620-640 for A, B, C, DRB1 and DQB1, roughly 520 for DQA1, 600 to 610 for DPA1, and about 450 for DPB1. A few DR-DQ haplotypes were treated as single units for association and clustering because of strong linkage in the cohort. A later analysis re-examined previously published TCR beta repertoires from more than 650 donors and added high-resolution HLA genotyping to investigate patterns of TCR occurrence. A later genetic analysis used genome-wide SNP genotypes for about 55% of the 666 donors, treating that subset as a discovery cohort. In an earlier analysis of a few hundred of the donors, high-throughput TCR beta sequencing was used to judge whether each TCR beta V gene segment behaved as functional or pseudogenic. HLA typing included class I and class II loci at four-digit resolution. The genetic ancestry cluster associated with self-reported Caucasian donors included roughly 84% of the 398 genotyped donors. The study combined high-throughput TCR immunosequencing, statistical association of individual TCRs with disease status, and machine learning to predict cytomegalovirus infection status. Every discovery cohort repertoire had been produced on one sequencing platform. The study aimed to test whether cataloging public T cell receptors could reveal signatures of past pathogen exposure. Along with the approximately 650-subject first cohort, a separate validation cohort of about 110 different subjects was used. Across approximately 400 genotyped donors of the cohort, an average of 235,054 unique TCR beta nucleotide sequences per donor were sequenced, and 15% to 20% of those sequences were non-productive. Donor age, sex, ethnicity and CMV serostatus were collected together with the repertoire data. The investigation overall reported the following: According to a later genetic analysis, donors in an Asian-associated ancestry cluster had fewer N-insertions in productive TCRs than the approximately 670-donor mean. For the cohort, immune exposure information was limited to CMV serostatus. Some IMGT-functional V segments, including TRBV6-2 and TRBV6-3, could not be distinguished by the 87-base-pair reads and were therefore excluded. A later analysis found that HLA-associated TCR beta chains were more clonally expanded and had lower generation probabilities than equally common non-associated chains. In a later analysis, TCR association rates were found to vary across HLA loci, with the most associated TCRs seen for DRB1 alleles and the fewest for HLA-C alleles. A further reported finding was that TCR beta sequences accurately predicted the HLA-A and HLA-B alleles for most subjects in the first cohort. HLA typing was unavailable for some donors at each locus, so association tests used only the typed subset. When HLA alleles, especially DR and DQ, strongly co-occurred, TCR associations were difficult to assign to individual alleles. The sequencing pipeline was judged likely to have produced a cluster of highly shared sequence variants as a technical artifact. The authors suggested that the approach could potentially be generalized to other disease states and immunological phenotypes. An earlier analysis of 450 to 750 of the donors showed that most TCR beta V segments appeared in productive rearrangements either about 87% or about 30% of the time, which broadly matched IMGT annotations. Correlated functional status among segregating V segments might be attributable to linkage disequilibrium, but an unknown experimental factor could not be ruled out. The study listed 164 TCR beta chains as associated with cytomegalovirus. In this cohort, only TCR beta chains were sequenced, and detectable features were limited by the absence of alpha or paired-chain data. According to a later analysis, parvovirus B19, influenza, CMV and Epstein-Barr virus appeared linked to several top co-occurrence clusters. The presence/absence analyses assumed that sequencing depth was roughly uniform across donors, and that assumption may not be true. In vitro tests confirmed that three of the cytomegalovirus-associated TCR beta chains recognize cytomegalovirus antigens. About 17 rarely observed V segments, including chromosome 9 orphons, were excluded from the earlier analysis of a few hundred of the donors because counts were too low. In a later genetic analysis, a missense DCLRE1C variant was associated with V-gene and J-gene trimming of TCR beta chains, and the association was replicated in an independent cohort. Most TCR sequences were seen in very few donors, while some public TCRs were found in many individuals. A later analysis associated 15,000 or so TCR beta sequences with specific HLA alleles at a false discovery rate of 0.05. Cytomegalovirus status was reported to be diagnosed by the classifier with high specificity and sensitivity in both the original and validation cohorts. According to a later analysis, most CMV-associated TCR beta chains appeared to be HLA-restricted, and the HLA associations seemed to be driven largely by CMV exposure.

Library preparation was by the immunoSEQ multiplex PCR assay. The multiplex PCR relied on a mix of 60 forward primers for TCR Vbeta segments and 13 reverse primers for TCR Jbeta segments. A multiplex PCR assay on genomic DNA amplified the CDR3 region of rearranged TCR beta genes. The amplified TCR beta libraries were sequenced on the Illumina HiSeq System as 87-base-pair reads. As for the original processing: In a later analysis, 70 million to 95 million unique TCR beta chains were counted across the roughly 700 repertoires, and approximately 11 million of these chains were shared by at least two donors. Raw reads were error-corrected and collapsed into unique sequences by a nearest-neighbor algorithm in which closely related sequences were merged to remove PCR and sequencing errors. To assign V, D and J gene segments, CDR3 sequences were aligned to IMGT reference sequences. For a sequence to be retained, a match of at least six nucleotides was required to both a V gene segment and a J gene segment. Rearrangements were classified as productive when the CDR3 lacked stop codons and remained in frame with V and J, and all other rearrangements were classified as non-productive. Following IMGT convention, CDR3 was defined as the stretch from the second conserved V-encoded cysteine to the conserved J-encoded phenylalanine. The earlier analysis of a few hundred of the donors excluded sequences that lacked an unambiguous match to a single V gene segment. An earlier analysis of several hundred of the donors called V segments functional above 56.7% productive rearrangements and segregating when the between-donor standard deviation exceeded 5%. A statistical classification framework was developed to diagnose cytomegalovirus status using the catalog of TCR beta chain sequences. V and J gene assignment, in a later analysis, came from comparing TCR nucleotide sequences with IMGT/GENE-DB human TR gene sequences. The TCRdist pipeline was used in a later analysis to assign CDR3 sequences and most-parsimonious VDJ recombination scenarios. In a later analysis, each TCR beta chain was defined by its CDR3 amino acid sequence together with its V-gene family, and reads without a unique V-gene family were excluded. To address suspected cross-contamination and a sequencing artifact, a later analysis removed a few hundred highly shared, low-generation-probability nucleotide sequences. In a later analysis, a clonal expansion index for each public chain was calculated from normalized within-repertoire ranks of inferred template counts. Generation probabilities in a later analysis came from a VDJ recombination model fitted to out-of-frame rearrangements, and those results were checked against IGoR. Hypergeometric tests were used in a later analysis to score TCR-TCR, TCR-HLA and TCR-CMV co-occurrence, with a repertoire-size bias correction applied to the TCR pairs. To estimate false discovery rates, a later analysis permuted the HLA or CMV assignments 20 times. In a later analysis, co-occurring TCRs were grouped using DBSCAN, with TCRdist sequence similarity added in when clustering inside HLA-allele-positive subsets. Co-occurrence clustering excluded repertoires with fewer than 30,000 or more than 120,000 public chains, plus five with anomalous nucleotide sharing. TCRdb took this table from immuneACCESS and kept in-frame rearrangements with V and J called. Such tables lack part of the clones; where checked against another copy, unresolved V genes explain under half of the gap, and the rest is unexplained. Clone size and the V and J calls come from that table; the DNA yielded D and trimming. This sample comprises under 150,000 clones, approximately 79% of them detected only once. The ten largest clones take up less than 8% of the sample.

In regard to this clone: The antigen it binds to is not known. Base qualities are not provided; no much larger clone lies one nucleotide away.

In total, roughly 710 healthy bone marrow donors made up the cohort. All cohort members were sampled while nominally healthy, although unrecorded immune exposures were likely present. The donor was CMV seropositive and was included in the group of approximately 310 seropositive cohort members. Every donor gave a peripheral blood sample, and the peripheral blood mononuclear cells from that sample were used for TCR beta sequencing. Genomic DNA was extracted from the blood cell samples with the Qiagen DNeasy Blood Extraction Kit. The cysteine opens and the phenylalanine closes a CDR3 of 15 amino acids. Only CDR3 DNA is held: 45 bases, read in frame from base 1. V is reduced by 5 bases and J by 6 bases, leaving a spacing of 17 bases between them. CDR1 and CDR2 are drawn from the germline V gene: MNHEY, SVGAGI.

The receptor was derived from a woman in her 40s in good health and CMV-seropositive. The chain is made from TRBV6-5 and TRBJ1-5; D gene: possibly TRBD1, on 5 matching bases. Input material: PBMCs. The DNA sequence is given as TGTGCCAGCAGTCCGAGACTCAGGGTTACTCAGCCCCAGCATTTT. It translates to CASSPRLRVTQPQHF.